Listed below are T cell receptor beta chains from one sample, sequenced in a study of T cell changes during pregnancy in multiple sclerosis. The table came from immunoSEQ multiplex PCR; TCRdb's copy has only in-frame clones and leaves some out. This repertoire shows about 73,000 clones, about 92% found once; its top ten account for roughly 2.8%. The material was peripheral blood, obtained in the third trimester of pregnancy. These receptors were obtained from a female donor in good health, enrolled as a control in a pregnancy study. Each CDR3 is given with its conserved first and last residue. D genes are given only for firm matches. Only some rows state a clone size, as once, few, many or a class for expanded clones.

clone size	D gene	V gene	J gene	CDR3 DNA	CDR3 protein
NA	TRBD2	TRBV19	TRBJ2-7	TGTGCCAGTAGCTTGGGACTAGCCATTCGGCACGAGCAGTACTTC	CASSLGLAIRHEQYF
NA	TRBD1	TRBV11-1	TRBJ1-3	TGTGCCAGCAGTTCCGGGACAGGGACTGGAAACACCATATATTTT	CASSSGTGTGNTIYF
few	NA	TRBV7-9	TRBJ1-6	TGTGCCAGCAGCTTAGTCTATGGCGGCAGAATGGTTTCACCCCTCCACTTT	CASSLVYGGRMVSPLHF
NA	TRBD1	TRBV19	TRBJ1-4	TGTGCCAGTAGTGTCCGGGACAGCCCTGCAACTAATGAAAAACTGTTTTTT	CASSVRDSPATNEKLFF
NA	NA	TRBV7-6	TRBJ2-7	TGTGCCAGCAGCCCAGAGGCAGACTTCCCCTCCTACGAGCAGTACTTC	CASSPEADFPSYEQYF
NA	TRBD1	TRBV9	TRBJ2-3	TGTGCCAGCGGCCCAGACAGGGAAATCACAGATACGCAGTATTTT	CASGPDREITDTQYF
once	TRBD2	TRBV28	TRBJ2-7	TGTGCCAGCAGTTTAAGTGGTAGCGGGACCTACGAGCAGTACTTC	CASSLSGSGTYEQYF
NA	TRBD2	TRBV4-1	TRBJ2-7	TGCGCCAGCAGCATAGCGGGGGGGCCCTACGAGCAGTACTTC	CASSIAGGPYEQYF
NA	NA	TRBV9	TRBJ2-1	TGTGCCAGCAGCGTAGAGCGGAGTTCGGTCAATGAGCAGTTCTTC	CASSVERSSVNEQFF
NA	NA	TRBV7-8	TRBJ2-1	TGTGCCAGCAGCCTCAGGGATCATGAGCAGTTCTTC	CASSLRDHEQFF